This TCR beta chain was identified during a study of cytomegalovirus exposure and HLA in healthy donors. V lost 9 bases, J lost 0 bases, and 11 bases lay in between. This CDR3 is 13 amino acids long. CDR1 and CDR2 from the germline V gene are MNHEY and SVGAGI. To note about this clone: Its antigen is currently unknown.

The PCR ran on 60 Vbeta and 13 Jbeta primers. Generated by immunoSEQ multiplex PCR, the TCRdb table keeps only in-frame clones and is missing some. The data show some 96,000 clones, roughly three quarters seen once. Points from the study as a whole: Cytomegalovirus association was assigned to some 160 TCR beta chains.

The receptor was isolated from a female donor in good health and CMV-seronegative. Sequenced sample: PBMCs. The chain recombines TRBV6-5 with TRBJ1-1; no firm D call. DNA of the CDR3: TGTGCCAGTTCCGAGAATCTGAACACTGAAGCTTTCTTT. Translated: CASSENLNTEAFF.